This T cell receptor (beta chain) was recovered during a study of blood T cell repertoires in COVID-19. Study-wide background: PBMCs, B-cell-depleted T cells, or T cells were the source of the cDNA or gDNA that made up the material.

Libraries were prepared by immunoSEQ multiplex PCR; TCRdb keeps only in-frame clonotypes and omits some of them. The table records roughly 80,000 clones, about nine tenths of them present only once. Trimming stripped 5 bases from V and 2 bases from J, with 13 bases between. The CDR3 has 15 residues. Germline V gives CDR1 SGHAT, CDR2 FQDESV (reference sequence). The genes are TRBV11-1 and TRBJ2-1; weak D call: TRBD1 (7 bases). Source material: peripheral blood. The TCR sequence derives from a woman aged 45-60 years in a cohort sampled during active COVID-19. The CDR3 region is CASSMEGAAYNEQFF. CDR3 coding DNA: TGTGCCAGCAGCATGGAGGGGGCCGCCTACAATGAGCAGTTCTTC. Combining the CDR3 with reference TRBV11-1 and TRBJ2-1 gives the whole variable domain EAEVAQSPRYKITEKSQAVAFWCDPISGHATLYWYRQILGQGPELLVQFQDESVVDDSQLPKDRFSAERLKGVDSTLKIQPAELGDSAMYLCASSMEGAAYNEQFFGPGTRLTVL.